These 29 T cell receptor beta chains were sequenced from one sample in a study of T cells in Graves' hyperthyroidism and ophthalmopathy. Researchers took RNA transcripts and amplified the TCR beta CDR3 regions from them. The study used the HTBI primer set for a first-round RT-PCR of the TCR CDR3. Each CDR3 protein gets one entry after TCRdb re-called the multiplex PCR reads with MiXCR. The table includes more than 300,000 distinct CDR3 sequences, approximately 18% detected once. The sequenced sample was blood. The receptors shown here come from a woman aged 25 to 45 with Graves' hyperthyroidism that later progressed to Graves' ophthalmopathy.

This clonotype was seen many times. This chain links TRBV6-1 with TRBJ2-5; D is tentatively TRBD1 or TRBD2 (5 bases each). V was trimmed by 10 bases and J by 7 bases, leaving 22 bases between them. The CDR3 sequence is 14 residues long. The V gene's germline CDR1 is MNHNS and CDR2 SASEGT. The CDR3: CATTGTDPRGTQYF. CDR3 DNA sequence: TGTGCCACCACGGGGACGGACCCAAGAGGGACCCAGTACTTC.

This clonotype was observed at least ten times. This sequence joins TRBV7-8 and TRBJ1-1; a weak D match, TRBD1 (5 bases). The CDR3 consists of 15 residues. Trimming removed 1 base at V and 3 bases at J, with 12 bases between. Per the germline V gene, CDR1 is SGHVS and CDR2 is FQNEAQ. The CDR3 sequence is CASSLVGVGDTEAFF. The CDR3 nucleotides are TGTGCCAGCAGCTTAGTTGGGGTAGGGGACACTGAAGCTTTCTTT.

This clonotype was detected many times. Germline is not matched at one junction end, which may reflect a read error. This chain joins TRBV20-1 and TRBJ2-7; 7 bases are a match to TRBD1. CDR1 is DFQATT, CDR2 SNEGSKA, per germline (reference sequence). The CDR3 runs 12 residues. CDR3 residues: CNARRGGDEQYF. CDR3 nucleotides: TGCAATGCTAGAAGAGGGGGCGACGAGCAGTACTTC.

This clonotype was seen only a few times. The V and J genes are TRBV3-1 and TRBJ2-2; the D gene is possibly TRBD1 (6 bases). Between the trimmed V and J ends, which lost 8 bases and 0 bases, there was a span of 10 bases. This CDR3 region has 14 residues. Germline V CDR1 and CDR2: LGHDT, YNNKEL (reference sequence). CDR3 loop: CASSGAANTGELFF. DNA for the CDR3: TGTGCCAGCTCAGGGGCGGCGAACACCGGGGAGCTGTTTTTT.

A few counts support this clonotype. The rearrangement joins TRBV29-1 to TRBJ2-5; TRBD1 matches 11 bases. CDR1 and CDR2 from the germline V gene are SQVTM and ANQGSEA. Trimming at V came to 1 base and at J to 4 bases, leaving 2 bases not matched to a gene. The CDR3 extends over 14 amino acids. The CDR3 sequence is CSVEGGQGVETQYF. The CDR3 DNA reads TGCAGCGTTGAAGGGGGACAGGGGGTAGAGACCCAGTACTTC.

The CDR3 spells CASSITDRVLGGYTF. DNA of the CDR3: TGTGCCAGTAGTATCACCGACAGGGTCTTGGGCGGCTACACCTTC. V gene TRBV19 combines with J gene TRBJ1-2, with 7 bases identical to TRBD1. V lost 3 bases, J lost 8 bases, and 12 bases stayed unmatched. Germline assignment: CDR1 LNHDA and CDR2 SQIVND (reference sequence). The length of the CDR3 is 15 residues.

This clonotype was counted ten times or more. The genes are TRBV5-5 and TRBJ2-2, with 7 bases aligning to TRBD1. Germline CDR1 SGHKS, CDR2 YYEKEE (reference sequence). The CDR3 runs to 15 residues. V shed 4 bases and J 0 bases; nucleotides not matched to a gene: 3. In nucleotides, the CDR3 is TGTGCCAGCAGCACGGACAGGACGAACACCGGGGAGCTGTTTTTT. As protein: CASSTDRTNTGELFF.

This clonotype showed up just a few times. This chain uses TRBV10-3 with TRBJ2-3; 8 positions match TRBD2. The germline CDR1 and CDR2 sequences are ENHRY and SYGVKD. The J segment lost 4 bases and the V segment lost 6 bases, leaving 9 bases of the junction unmatched. The CDR3 length is 15 residues. The CDR3 DNA reads TGTGCCATCAGGGGGGGACTAGTTCCCGCAGATACGCAGTATTTT. Translation: CAIRGGLVPADTQYF.

This clonotype was observed many times. The gene calls are TRBV18 and TRBJ2-7; 10 bases align to TRBD2. CDR1 KGHSH and CDR2 LQKENI come from the germline V gene. The CDR3 is 15 residues long. After removal of 6 bases from V and 1 base from J, the junction contained 6 bases not matched to a gene. The CDR3 loop reads CASSPSSGSSYEQYF. CDR3 sequence (DNA): TGTGCCAGCTCCCCCTCTAGCGGGAGTTCCTACGAGCAGTACTTC.

This clonotype was seen more than once but under ten times. A clone one base away is much larger, so this may be a read error. A read error is likely, as this CDR3 ends without the conserved phenylalanine or tryptophan. V is TRBV30 and J is TRBJ2-7; maybe TRBD1 (5 bases). The ends were cut back, 5 bases at V and 3 bases at J, with 5 bases in the middle. This CDR3 is built from 10 residues. Germline-derived CDR1 and CDR2 are GTSNPN and SVGIG (reference sequence). The CDR3 DNA is TGTGCCTGGGGACACTACGAGCAGTACCTC. This translates into CAWGHYEQYL.

CDR3: CASSPLGVIEQYF. Here the CDR3 DNA reads TGTGCCAGCAGCCCCCTCGGGGTGATCGAGCAGTACTTC. The chain employs TRBV14 and TRBJ2-7, with D tentatively TRBD2 (5 bases). Germline V CDR1 and CDR2: SGHDN, FVKESK. The ends were cut back, 4 bases at V and 6 bases at J, with 13 bases in the middle. The CDR3 covers 13 residues.

This clonotype has ten or more counts. J is TRBJ2-7 and V is TRBV3-1; D gene unclear. The CDR3 is made up of 12 amino acids. The germline V gene encodes CDR1 LGHDT and CDR2 YNNKEL (reference sequence). Trimming cost V 1 base and J 7 bases, with 8 bases left between them. As DNA, the CDR3 is TGTGCCAGCAGCCAAGGTCTCATGGAGCAGTACTTC. Amino acids: CASSQGLMEQYF.

The chain joins TRBV7-2 to TRBJ2-3, with D tentatively TRBD1 (5 bases). CDR1 SGHTA and CDR2 FQGNSA come from the germline V gene. V was shortened by 3 bases and J by 2 bases, with 9 bases between the two germline ends. The CDR3 covers 14 residues. The DNA of the CDR3 is TGTGCCAGCAGCTTCAGGGTGACCACAGATACGCAGTATTTT. As protein: CASSFRVTTDTQYF.

This clonotype was detected ten times or more. The CDR3 is CASGLTAYNEQFF. DNA of the CDR3: TGTGCTAGTGGTTTGACAGCATACAATGAGCAGTTCTTC. The V and J genes are TRBV12-5 and TRBJ2-1, with no clear D. Germline CDR1 and CDR2: LGHNT and FRNRAP. V was trimmed by 2 bases and J by 4 bases, leaving 6 bases between them. The CDR3 is made up of 13 amino acids.

There are many counts of this clonotype. This chain connects TRBV11-2 to TRBJ2-7; 8 bases agree with TRBD1. Germline V lookup: CDR1 SGHAT, CDR2 FQNNGV. CDR3 length: 16 residues. With V trimmed by 2 bases and J by 3 bases, 9 bases remained unmatched. CDR3 region: CASSLFAGQGNYEQYF. The CDR3 region has the DNA TGTGCCAGCAGCTTATTCGCTGGACAGGGTAACTACGAGCAGTACTTC.

This clonotype was detected only a few times. The chain is built from TRBV29-1 and TRBJ2-3; tentative D call: TRBD1 (6 bases). The V and J ends lost 1 base and 3 bases respectively, with 23 bases between them. This CDR3 is 18 amino acids long. The germline V gene has CDR1 SQVTM and CDR2 ANQGSEA. The CDR3 region has the DNA TGCAGCGTTGAAGCAGCCCTCCGTCAGGGGCGTAGGACAGATACGCAGTATTTT. This encodes CSVEAALRQGRRTDTQYF.

Ten or more counts support this clonotype. The chain uses TRBV20-1 and TRBJ2-7; TRBD1 might be the D (6 bases). CDR1 and CDR2 (germline): DFQATT, SNEGSKA (reference sequence). CDR3 size: 12 residues. Trimming removed 6 bases from V and 1 base from J, with 10 bases in between. The CDR3 region has the DNA TGCAGTGCCACCGACAGGTCCTACGAGCAGTACTTC. Translated: CSATDRSYEQYF.

As regards this clonotype: One end of the junction does not line up with germline, which may come from a read error. The chain recombines TRBV19 with TRBJ1-5, with D unresolved. The CDR3 runs 15 residues. Germline CDR1 LNHDA, CDR2 SQIVND (reference sequence). The CDR3 spells CAGSLRPGGSQPQHF. CDR3 DNA sequence: TGTGCCGGTAGTTTACGACCCGGAGGGAGTCAGCCCCAGCATTTT.

A remark on this clonotype: The junction departs from the called germline gene at one end, perhaps through a read error. The rearrangement joins TRBV7-9 to TRBJ2-1; 9 nucleotides agree with TRBD2. The CDR3 runs 16 residues. Germline loops: CDR1 SEHNR, CDR2 FQNEAQ (reference sequence). Written as DNA, the CDR3 is TGTGTCAGCCGGGGAGGGCCGGGACTAGCACCCAATGAGCAGTTCTTC. Translation gives CVSRGGPGLAPNEQFF. Full variable domain (remainder filled in from reference TRBV7-9 and TRBJ2-1): DTGVSQNPRHKITKRGQNVTFRCDPISEHNRLYWYRQTLGQGPEFLTYFQNEAQLEKSRLLSDRFSAERPKGSFSTLEIQRTEQGDSAMYLCVSRGGPGLAPNEQFFGPGTRLTVL.

Comment on this clonotype: This may come from a read error, since a much larger clone is one base off. The chain employs TRBV2 and TRBJ1-1; maybe TRBD1 (5 bases). CDR3 length: 13 residues. Deletions cut 6 bases from V and 0 bases from J, with 8 bases between. The germline gives CDR1 SNHLY, CDR2 FYNNEI. CDR3 coding DNA: TGTGCCAGCAGGGGGGGAGTGAACACTGAAGCTTTCTTT. The encoded protein is CASRGGVNTEAFF. The whole variable domain, filled in from reference TRBV2 and TRBJ1-1, reads EPEVTQTPSHQVTQMGQEVILRCVPISNHLYFYWYRQILGQKVEFLVSFYNNEISEKSEIFDDQFSVERPDGSNFTLKIRSTKLEDSAMYFCASRGGVNTEAFFGQGTRLTVV.

The chain carries TRBV29-1 and TRBJ2-3; TRBD2 matches 8 bases. The CDR3 length is 16 residues. The germline CDR1 and CDR2 sequences are SQVTM and ANQGSEA. V shed 6 bases and J 4 bases; nucleotides not matched to a gene: 15. The CDR3 DNA is TGCAGCGTCGGACGGTACGGGACTAGATTCGCAGATACGCAGTATTTT. It is translated as CSVGRYGTRFADTQYF.

A single count supports this clonotype. A single base separates this from a much larger clone, so it may be a read error. The J gene is TRBJ2-2, the V gene TRBV7-9; 9 nucleotides agree with TRBD2. Germline values: CDR1 SEHNR, CDR2 FQNEAQ (reference sequence). Unmatched junction bases numbered 13, after V lost 5 bases and J lost 9 bases. The CDR3 extends over 16 amino acids. The CDR3 region is CASSLSGRSYARELFF. The CDR3 region has the DNA TGTGCCAGCAGCCTTAGCGGGAGATCCTACGCCCGGGAGCTGTTTTTT.

This clonotype was seen more than once but under ten times. DNA of the CDR3: TGCAGTGCACTACCGAACTCTGGAAACACCATATATTTT. Residues: CSALPNSGNTIYF. This chain joins TRBV20-1 and TRBJ1-3; unclear D gene. Germline V CDR1 and CDR2: DFQATT, SNEGSKA (reference sequence). This CDR3 spans 13 amino acids. Deletions cut 6 bases from V and 0 bases from J, with 9 bases between.

This clonotype was observed a few times. The CDR3 DNA follows: TGTGCCAGCAGCGATTCCGAACAGGGCTACGAGCAGTACTTC. Its protein is CASSDSEQGYEQYF. The J gene is TRBJ2-7, the V gene TRBV5-6; TRBD1 might be the D (6 bases). CDR1 and CDR2 (germline): SGHDT, YYEEEE. V lost 4 bases to trimming and J lost 3 bases, with 14 bases between them. CDR3 size: 14 residues.

This clonotype was picked up many times. The chain is built from TRBV2 and TRBJ1-2; the match to TRBD1 covers 10 bases. V trimming: 4 bases; J trimming: 4 bases; junction bases outside the gene matches: 3. The CDR3 is made up of 14 amino acids. CDR1 and CDR2 from the germline V gene are SNHLY and FYNNEI. The CDR3 coding sequence is TGTGCCAGCAGTGCTTGGACAGGGGGCTATGGCTACACCTTC. Residues: CASSAWTGGYGYTF.

This clonotype was picked up many times. The V gene is TRBV11-3, the J gene TRBJ2-3, with a tentative D call TRBD2 (6 bases). CDR1 and CDR2 (germline): SGHNT, YENEEA. There are 14 residues in the CDR3. V lost 5 bases to trimming and J lost 4 bases, with 13 bases between them. CDR3 residues: CASSQTSVSDTQYF. The CDR3 DNA reads as TGTGCCAGCAGCCAGACTAGTGTCTCAGATACGCAGTATTTT.

The V and J genes are TRBV12-3 or TRBV12-4 and TRBJ2-1; D perhaps matches TRBD2 (7 bases). Trimming took off 3 bases at V and 1 base at J, with 13 bases between the two ends. This CDR3 region has 16 residues. CDR3 nucleotide sequence: TGTGCCAGCAGTTTTTTGGGGGGGCGTTCCTACAATGAGCAGTTCTTC. This sequence encodes CASSFLGGRSYNEQFF.

This clonotype was seen repeatedly, ten times or more. The V call is TRBV10-3, the J call TRBJ1-5; unclear D gene. Trimming pared 2 bases from V and 2 bases from J, leaving 10 bases between. CDR1 is ENHRY, CDR2 SYGVKD, per germline. The CDR3 spans 15 residues. The chain's CDR3 is CAISEGILGNQPQHF. CDR3 in DNA: TGTGCCATCAGTGAGGGCATCCTGGGCAATCAGCCCCAGCATTTT.

This clonotype has a handful of counts. The V gene is TRBV28, the J gene TRBJ2-2; D is uncertain. V lost 2 bases and J 0 bases, leaving 7 bases between the germline ends. Germline assignment: CDR1 MDHEN and CDR2 SYDVKM. The CDR3 runs 15 residues. CDR3 nucleotide sequence: TGTGCCAGCAGTTTACTAGGTGCGAACACCGGGGAGCTGTTTTTT. It is translated as CASSLLGANTGELFF.